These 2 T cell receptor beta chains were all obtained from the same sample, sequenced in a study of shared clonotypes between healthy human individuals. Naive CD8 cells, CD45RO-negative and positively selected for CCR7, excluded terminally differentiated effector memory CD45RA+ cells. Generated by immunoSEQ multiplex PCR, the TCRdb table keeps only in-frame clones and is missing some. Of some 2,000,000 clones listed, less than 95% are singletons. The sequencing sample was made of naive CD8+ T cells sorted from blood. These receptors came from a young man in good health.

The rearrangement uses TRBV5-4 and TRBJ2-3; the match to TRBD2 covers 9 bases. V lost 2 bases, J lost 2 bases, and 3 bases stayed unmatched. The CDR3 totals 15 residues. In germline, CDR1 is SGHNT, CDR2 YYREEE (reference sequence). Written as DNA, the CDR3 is TGTGCCAGCAGCTTCGCGGGAGGGGACACAGATACGCAGTATTTT. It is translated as CASSFAGGDTDTQYF.

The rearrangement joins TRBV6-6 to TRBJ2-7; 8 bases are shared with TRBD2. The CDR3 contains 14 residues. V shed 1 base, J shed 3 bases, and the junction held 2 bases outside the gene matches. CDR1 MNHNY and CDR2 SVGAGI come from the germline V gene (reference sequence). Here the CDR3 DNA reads TGTGCCAGCAGTTACTTACTAGCGGACTACGAGCAGTACTTC. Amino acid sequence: CASSYLLADYEQYF.